In this sample, the clone carrying this T cell receptor (beta chain) turned up a few times. These data come from a study of blood T cell repertoires in COVID-19. The V end was cut by 6 bases, the J end by 6 bases, with 12 bases between. Germline CDR1 is SNHLY and CDR2 is FYNNEI. The CDR3 is 12 amino acids. Sequencing used immunoSEQ multiplex PCR; TCRdb keeps in-frame clones, though not all of them. The sample yields over 75,000 clones, roughly 89% seen once. The specimen was peripheral blood. The TCR was taken from a human donor with COVID-19, enrolled during active disease. The donor label of this sample is uncertain. The chain couples TRBV2 to TRBJ2-7, with D tentatively TRBD1 (6 bases). CDR3 in amino acids: CASRQQGSEQYF. In DNA, the CDR3 is TGTGCCAGCAGGCAACAGGGCTCCGAGCAGTACTTC.